These T cell receptor beta chains were read from a single sample in a study of CD8 T cells in Susac syndrome. MiXCR, run by TCRdb on the immunoSEQ multiplex PCR reads, gives a single entry per CDR3 protein. The sample contains about 200,000 distinct CDR3 sequences, 91% of which appear only once. The sample consisted of CD4+ T cells from PBMCs. The receptors come from a human donor with Susac syndrome. Both conserved end residues are part of each CDR3. D genes are given only for firm matches. A clone size is listed for some rows: how often the clone was seen (once, few, many), or a class if it is expanded.

CAIHITGANGYTF,TGTGCCATCCACATTACGGGGGCGAATGGCTACACCTTC,TRBJ1-2,13,TRBV10-3,.,.
CASRWSGTYEQYF,TGTGCCAGCAGGTGGAGCGGAACCTACGAGCAGTACTTC,TRBJ2-7,13,TRBV11-2,.,.
CASSRARQGGEQYF,TGCGCCAGCAGCCGGGCCCGACAGGGTGGGGAGCAGTACTTC,TRBJ2-7,14,TRBV4-1,TRBD1,.
CASSQVSNQPQHF,TGTGCCAGCAGCCAAGTAAGCAATCAGCCCCAGCATTTT,TRBJ1-5,13,TRBV3-1,.,.
CASTRTAAPQETQYF,TGCGCCAGCACCCGGACAGCCGCCCCCCAAGAGACCCAGTACTTC,TRBJ2-5,15,TRBV5-1,.,.
CASRRLGGGNYGYTF,TGCGCCAGCAGACGGCTAGGGGGAGGAAACTATGGCTACACCTTC,TRBJ1-2,15,TRBV4-1,.,once
CASSPRVEAGIAQYF,TGTGCCAGCAGTCCCCGGGTGGAGGCTGGGATCGCGCAGTATTTT,TRBJ2-3,15,TRBV12-3/TRBV12-4,.,.
CASQPRFQGTQYF,TGCGCCAGCCAGCCGAGGTTCCAAGGGACCCAGTACTTC,TRBJ2-5,13,TRBV10-2,.,.
CASSGRLAGEAPRETQYF,TGTGCCAGCAGTGGGAGACTAGCGGGAGAGGCCCCGCGGGAGACCCAGTACTTC,TRBJ2-5,18,TRBV6-1,TRBD2,.
CASSLVGTGINEQYF,TGTGCCAGCAGCTTGGTCGGGACAGGGATAAACGAGCAGTACTTC,TRBJ2-7,15,TRBV7-2,TRBD1,.
CASSHKDIQYF,TGTGCCAGCAGCCATAAGGACATTCAGTACTTC,TRBJ2-4,11,TRBV14,.,.
CASSYPGGAYEQYF,TGTGCCAGCAGTTACCCAGGGGGGGCGTACGAGCAGTACTTC,TRBJ2-7,14,TRBV6-6,.,.
CSVFTQGVAEAFF,TGCAGCGTTTTTACACAGGGGGTGGCTGAAGCTTTCTTT,TRBJ1-1,13,TRBV29-1,TRBD1,.
CASSLGPGGNTEAFF,TGTGCCAGCAGCTTGGGTCCAGGAGGGAACACTGAAGCTTTCTTT,TRBJ1-1,15,TRBV5-5,.,.
CASSQDLRNTEAFF,TGTGCCAGCAGCCAAGATCTGCGGAACACTGAAGCTTTCTTT,TRBJ1-1,14,TRBV3-1,.,.
CAWIGRRAGANVLTF,TGTGCCTGGATCGGGCGGCGGGCTGGGGCCAACGTCCTGACTTTC,TRBJ2-6,15,TRBV30,.,.
CASSSPRAKNIQYF,TGTGCCAGCAGCTCTCCCAGGGCCAAAAACATTCAGTACTTC,TRBJ2-4,14,TRBV7-8,.,.